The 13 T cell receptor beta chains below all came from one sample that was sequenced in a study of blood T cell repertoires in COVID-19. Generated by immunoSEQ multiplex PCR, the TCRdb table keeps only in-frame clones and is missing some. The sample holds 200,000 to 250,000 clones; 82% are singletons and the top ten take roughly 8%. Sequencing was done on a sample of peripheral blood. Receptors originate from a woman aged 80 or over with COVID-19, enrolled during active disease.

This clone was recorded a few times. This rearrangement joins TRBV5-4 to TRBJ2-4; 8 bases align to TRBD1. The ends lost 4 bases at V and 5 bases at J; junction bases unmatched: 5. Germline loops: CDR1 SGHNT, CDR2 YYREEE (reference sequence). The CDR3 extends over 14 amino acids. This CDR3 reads CASSAAGQENIQYF. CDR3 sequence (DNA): TGTGCCAGCAGCGCCGCGGGACAGGAAAACATTCAGTACTTC.

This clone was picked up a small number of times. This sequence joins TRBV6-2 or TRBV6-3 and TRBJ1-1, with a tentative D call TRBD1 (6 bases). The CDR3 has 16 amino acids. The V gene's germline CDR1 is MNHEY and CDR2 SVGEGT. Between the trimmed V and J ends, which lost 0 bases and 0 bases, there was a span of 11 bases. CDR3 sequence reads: CASSYSPDSLNTEAFF. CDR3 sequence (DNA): TGTGCCAGCAGTTACTCCCCGGACAGTCTGAACACTGAAGCTTTCTTT.

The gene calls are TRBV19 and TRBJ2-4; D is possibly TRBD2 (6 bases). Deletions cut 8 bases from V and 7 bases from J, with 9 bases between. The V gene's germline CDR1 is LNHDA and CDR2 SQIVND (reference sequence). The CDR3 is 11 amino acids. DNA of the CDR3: TGTGCCAGTGGGGCGGGGAACATTCAGTACTTC. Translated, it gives CASGAGNIQYF.

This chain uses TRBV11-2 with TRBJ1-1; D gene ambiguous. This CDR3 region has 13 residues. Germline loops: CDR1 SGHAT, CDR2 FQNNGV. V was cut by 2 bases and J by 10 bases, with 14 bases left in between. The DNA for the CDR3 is TGTGCCAGCAGCTTATCCCCAGTTCGAGGAGCTTTCTTT. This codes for CASSLSPVRGAFF.

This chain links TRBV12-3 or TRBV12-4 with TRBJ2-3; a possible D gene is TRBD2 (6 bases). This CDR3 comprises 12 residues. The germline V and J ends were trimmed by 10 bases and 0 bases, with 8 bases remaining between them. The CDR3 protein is CANSGSTDTQYF. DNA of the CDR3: TGTGCCAATAGCGGTAGCACAGATACGCAGTATTTT.

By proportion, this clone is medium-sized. In nucleotides, the CDR3 is TGTGCCAGCAGCCCTCTCTGGACAGATGGAAACACCATATATTTT. Its translation is CASSPLWTDGNTIYF. The genes are TRBV11-2 and TRBJ1-3; D may be TRBD1 (6 bases). The CDR3 consists of 15 residues. Per germline, CDR1 SGHAT and CDR2 FQNNGV. V was cut by 5 bases and J by 3 bases, with 14 bases left in between.

CDR3 residues: CASSLWTGGGRTNEKLFF. CDR3 sequence (DNA): TGTGCCAGCAGCCTATGGACAGGTGGAGGCAGGACTAATGAAAAACTGTTTTTT. The chain employs TRBV7-8 and TRBJ1-4, with 7 bases matching TRBD1. The CDR3 length is 18 residues. Germline V gene data show CDR1 as SGHVS and CDR2 as FQNEAQ. V was clipped by 5 bases and J by 2 bases; unmatched bases: 14.

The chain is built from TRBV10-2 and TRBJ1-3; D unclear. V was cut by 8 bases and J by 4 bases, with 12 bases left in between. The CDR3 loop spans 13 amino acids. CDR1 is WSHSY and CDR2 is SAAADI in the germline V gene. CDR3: CASRQAWGNTIYF. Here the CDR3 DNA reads TGCGCCAGCCGGCAGGCTTGGGGAAACACCATATATTTT.

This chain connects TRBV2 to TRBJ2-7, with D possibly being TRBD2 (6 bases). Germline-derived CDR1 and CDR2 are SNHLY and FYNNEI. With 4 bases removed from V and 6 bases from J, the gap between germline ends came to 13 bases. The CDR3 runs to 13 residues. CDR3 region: CASSAGSQGEQYF. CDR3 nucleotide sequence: TGTGCCAGCAGTGCCGGGAGCCAAGGCGAGCAGTACTTC.

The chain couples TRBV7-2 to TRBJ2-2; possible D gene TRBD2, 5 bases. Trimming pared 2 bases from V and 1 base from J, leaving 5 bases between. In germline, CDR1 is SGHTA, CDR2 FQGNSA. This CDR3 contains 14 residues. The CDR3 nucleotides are TGTGCCAGCAGCTTACGGGGGAACACCGGGGAGCTGTTTTTT. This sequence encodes CASSLRGNTGELFF.

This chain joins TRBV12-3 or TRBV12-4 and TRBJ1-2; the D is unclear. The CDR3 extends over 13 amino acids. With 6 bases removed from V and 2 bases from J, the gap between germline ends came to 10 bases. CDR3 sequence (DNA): TGTGCCAGCAGATCGACGGGGAACTATGGCTACACCTTC. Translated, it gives CASRSTGNYGYTF.

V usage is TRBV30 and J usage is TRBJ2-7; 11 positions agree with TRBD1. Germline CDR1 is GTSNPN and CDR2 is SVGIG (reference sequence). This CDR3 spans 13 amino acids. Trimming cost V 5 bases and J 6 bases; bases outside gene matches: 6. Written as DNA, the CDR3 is TGTGCCTGGGGGGGACAGGGGGTAGGCGAGCAGTACTTC. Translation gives CAWGGQGVGEQYF.

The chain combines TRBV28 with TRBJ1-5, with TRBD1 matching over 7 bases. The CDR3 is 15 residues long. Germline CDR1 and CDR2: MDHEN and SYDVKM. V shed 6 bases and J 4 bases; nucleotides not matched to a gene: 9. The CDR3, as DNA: TGTGCCAGCAGCCCCGCCGCAGGGGGAAATCAGCCCCAGCATTTT. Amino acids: CASSPAAGGNQPQHF.